This T cell receptor (beta chain) came from a study of control samples from healthy donors and cancer patients. V was trimmed by 2 bases and J by 0 bases, leaving 11 bases between them. CDR3 size: 15 residues. The V gene's germline CDR1 is MNHEY and CDR2 SVGAGI. Measured with immunoSEQ multiplex PCR; TCRdb has only the in-frame clones, and not every one. The sample has over 100,000 clones, 80% to 95% seen once. Material for sequencing was blood. The chain combines TRBV6-5 with TRBJ2-7, with a tentative D call TRBD1 (6 bases). The source of this sequence is a man aged 18-30 years in good health. The CDR3 nucleotides read TGTGCCAGCAGTTACGGGGGCGCACCCTCCTACGAGCAGTACTTC. It specifies CASSYGGAPSYEQYF.